What follows are 7 T cell receptor beta chains derived from one specimen sequenced in a study of T cell responses to AZD1222 COVID-19 vaccine. Sequencing used immunoSEQ multiplex PCR; TCRdb keeps in-frame clones, though not all of them. Of about 130,000 clones in the sample, about 90% were seen once. The source was peripheral blood, collected on day 0 of AZD1222 vaccination. The receptors originated from an adult in good health.

The chain employs TRBV28 and TRBJ1-2; 8 nucleotides align to TRBD1. V trimming: 3 bases; J trimming: 7 bases; junction bases outside the gene matches: 1. CDR1 is MDHEN, CDR2 SYDVKM, per germline. This CDR3 region has 12 residues. In DNA form, the CDR3 reads TGTGCCAGCAGTTTCAGGGGGCGTGGCTACACCTTC. Amino acids: CASSFRGRGYTF.

This rearrangement joins TRBV6-1 to TRBJ1-2; no reliable D call. The CDR3 loop spans 14 amino acids. Germline V gives CDR1 MNHNS, CDR2 SASEGT. The V gene lost 3 bases and the J gene lost 4 bases, with 12 bases spanning the gap. The CDR3 protein is CASSEFSPRYGYTF. CDR3 DNA sequence: TGTGCCAGCAGTGAGTTTTCCCCCCGCTATGGCTACACCTTC.

V is TRBV5-5 and J is TRBJ1-2; D unresolved. The CDR3 has 14 amino acids. Germline V gives CDR1 SGHKS, CDR2 YYEKEE (reference sequence). V gave up 4 bases and J gave up 4 bases, with 14 bases separating them. DNA of the CDR3: TGTGCCAGCAGCCCGCCGGGTGGACCCTATGGCTACACCTTC. It encodes CASSPPGGPYGYTF.

This clone was detected a few times. The gene calls are TRBV7-9 and TRBJ2-3; 9 nucleotides line up with TRBD1. The V and J ends lost 11 bases and 2 bases, in that order; junction bases with no gene match: 2. This CDR3 contains 12 residues. Germline CDR1 reads SEHNR; CDR2 reads FQNEAQ (reference sequence). The CDR3 sequence is CAGDRDTDTQYF. The CDR3 DNA is TGTGCCGGGGACAGGGACACAGATACGCAGTATTTT.

V and J are TRBV30 and TRBJ1-1; D gene unclear. This CDR3 is built from 12 residues. V lost 1 base and J lost 6, with 9 bases in between. Germline V gene sequence: CDR1 GTSNPN, CDR2 SVGIG (reference sequence). The chain's CDR3 is CAWSEGVPEAFF. The CDR3 DNA reads as TGTGCCTGGAGTGAGGGAGTCCCTGAAGCTTTCTTT.

This clone was counted only a few times. The V call is TRBV6-2 or TRBV6-3, the J call TRBJ2-7; TRBD2 might be the D (5 bases). The V and J ends lost 7 bases and 1 base respectively, with 20 bases between them. The germline gives CDR1 MNHEY, CDR2 SVGEGT. The CDR3 runs 16 residues. The CDR3 sequence: CASTPAGSRGSYEQYF. The CDR3 nucleotides are TGTGCCAGCACCCCGGCGGGCTCTAGAGGATCCTACGAGCAGTACTTC.

The rearrangement joins TRBV6-5 to TRBJ2-7; D gene unclear. The germline V gene has CDR1 MNHEY and CDR2 SVGAGI. The V gene lost 7 bases and the J gene lost 4 bases, with 17 bases spanning the gap. The CDR3 totals 14 residues. CDR3 sequence reads: CASINKVQDYEQYF. Written as DNA, the CDR3 is TGTGCCAGCATCAATAAAGTCCAGGATTACGAGCAGTACTTC.